The 5 T cell receptor beta chains below were found in one sample sequenced in a study of blood T cell repertoires in COVID-19. Using immunoSEQ multiplex PCR, the repertoire was profiled, and TCRdb retains in-frame clones only, with some absent. This repertoire shows approximately 110,000 clones, around 64% found once; its top ten account for 0.7% to 1%. Sequenced sample: peripheral blood. The receptors were gathered from a human donor with acute or convalescent COVID-19. The donor label of this sample is uncertain.

Remarks on this clone: Other DNA sequences in the sample encode the same CDR3. The V gene is TRBV20-1, the J gene TRBJ1-2, with D perhaps TRBD1 (5 bases). The CDR3 contains 13 residues. The germline gives CDR1 DFQATT, CDR2 SNEGSKA (reference sequence). Trimming shortened V by 3 bases and J by 4 bases, and 12 bases separated the two germline ends. The CDR3 region has the DNA TGCAGTGCTAGTGATGGGGGAGGCTATGGCTACACCTTC. It codes for CSASDGGGYGYTF.

The V call is TRBV28, the J call TRBJ1-2; 8 bases map to TRBD1. The CDR3 covers 13 residues. The trim removed 10 bases at V and 2 bases at J, leaving 6 bases unmatched. Germline V lookup: CDR1 MDHEN, CDR2 SYDVKM. Here the CDR3 DNA reads TGTGCCACCAGGGGGCAGAACAACTATGGCTACACCTTC. It specifies CATRGQNNYGYTF.

The V gene is TRBV18, the J gene TRBJ2-5, with D hard to call. Deletions cut 6 bases from V and 2 bases from J, with 10 bases between. This CDR3 is built from 13 residues. Germline CDR1 is KGHSH and CDR2 is LQKENI. The CDR3 coding sequence is TGTGCCAGCTCGGGCACCCAACAAGAGACCCAGTACTTC. It translates to CASSGTQQETQYF.

The chain is built from TRBV11-3 and TRBJ2-1; unclear D gene. CDR1 is SGHNT, CDR2 YENEEA, per germline. The germline V and J ends were trimmed by 1 base and 6 bases, with 4 bases remaining between them. The CDR3 has 12 residues. CDR3 residues: CASSLGANEQFF. In DNA form, the CDR3 reads TGTGCCAGCAGCTTAGGGGCCAATGAGCAGTTCTTC.

V usage is TRBV4-1 and J usage is TRBJ2-7; 9 nucleotides agree with TRBD1. CDR1 and CDR2 from the germline V gene are MGHRA and YSYEKL. This CDR3 contains 16 residues. Trimming took 3 bases from V and 6 from J; bases not matched to a gene: 12. As DNA, the CDR3 is TGCGCCAGCAGCCAGCAAGCGACAGGGGGAGTGGGCGAGCAGTACTTC. This codes for CASSQQATGGVGEQYF.